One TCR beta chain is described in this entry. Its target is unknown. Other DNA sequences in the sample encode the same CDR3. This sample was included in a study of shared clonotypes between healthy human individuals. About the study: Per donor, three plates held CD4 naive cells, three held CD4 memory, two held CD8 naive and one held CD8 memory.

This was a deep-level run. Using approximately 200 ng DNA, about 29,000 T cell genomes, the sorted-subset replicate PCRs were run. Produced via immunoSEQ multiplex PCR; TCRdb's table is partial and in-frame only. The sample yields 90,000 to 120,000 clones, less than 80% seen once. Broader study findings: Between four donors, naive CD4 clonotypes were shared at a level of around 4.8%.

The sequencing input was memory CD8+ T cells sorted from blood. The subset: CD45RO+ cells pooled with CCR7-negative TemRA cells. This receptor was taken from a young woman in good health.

Written as DNA, the CDR3 is TGTGCCAGCAGCGTAGGGGGGACAGCCGAGGCTTTCTTT. It specifies CASSVGGTAEAFF. The J gene is TRBJ1-1, the V gene TRBV9; TRBD1 matches 7 bases. The CDR3 is made up of 13 amino acids. Germline loops: CDR1 SGDLS, CDR2 YYNGEE. Trimming at V came to 0 bases and at J to 11 bases, leaving 7 bases not matched to a gene.